The clone carrying this TCR beta chain was counted many times. Its antigen is still unknown. This specimen belongs to a study of identical twins. The ends lost 3 bases at V and 3 bases at J; junction bases unmatched: 5. The CDR3 contains 14 residues. The V gene's germline CDR1 is DFQATT and CDR2 SNEGSKA (reference sequence). TCRdb itself ran the 5' RACE reads through MiXCR, one entry per CDR3 protein. The sample consists of some 560,000 distinct CDR3 sequences, just under 10% of them appearing once. Overall study results and limits: Out-of-frame alpha sequences shared between twins exhibited an excess of low generation probability.

These sequences were also reported in another study, on yellow fever vaccine responses in identical twins.

Sequencing input: PBMCs. The chain couples TRBV20-1 to TRBJ2-1; 7 bases are a match to TRBD2. This clonotype was sampled from a woman younger than 30 in good health. CDR3 in amino acids: CSASGLADYNEQFF. The CDR3 DNA is TGCAGTGCTAGTGGCCTAGCGGACTACAATGAGCAGTTCTTC.